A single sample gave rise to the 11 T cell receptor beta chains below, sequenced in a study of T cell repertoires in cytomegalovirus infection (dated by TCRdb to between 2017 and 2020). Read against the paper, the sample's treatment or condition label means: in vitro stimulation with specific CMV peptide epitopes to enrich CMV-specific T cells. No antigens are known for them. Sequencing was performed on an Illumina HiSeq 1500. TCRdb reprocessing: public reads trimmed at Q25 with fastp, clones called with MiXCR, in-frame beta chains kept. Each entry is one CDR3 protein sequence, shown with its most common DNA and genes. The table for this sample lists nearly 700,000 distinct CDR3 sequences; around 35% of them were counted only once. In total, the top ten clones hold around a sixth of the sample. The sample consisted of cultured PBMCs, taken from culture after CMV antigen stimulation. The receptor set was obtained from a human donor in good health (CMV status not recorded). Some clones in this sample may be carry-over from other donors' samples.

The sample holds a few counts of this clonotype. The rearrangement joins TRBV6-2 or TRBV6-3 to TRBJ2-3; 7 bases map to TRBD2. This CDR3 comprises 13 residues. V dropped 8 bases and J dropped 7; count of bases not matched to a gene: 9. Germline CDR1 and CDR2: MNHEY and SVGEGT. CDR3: CASGAGVTNTQYF. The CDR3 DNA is TGTGCCAGCGGGGCGGGAGTAACGAATACGCAGTATTTT.

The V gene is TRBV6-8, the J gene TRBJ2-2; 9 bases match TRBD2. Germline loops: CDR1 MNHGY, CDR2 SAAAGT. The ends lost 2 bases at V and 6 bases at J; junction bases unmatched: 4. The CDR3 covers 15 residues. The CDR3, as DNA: TGTGCCAGCAGTTACGTGCCTAGCGGGGCCGGGGAGCTGTTTTTT. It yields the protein CASSYVPSGAGELFF.

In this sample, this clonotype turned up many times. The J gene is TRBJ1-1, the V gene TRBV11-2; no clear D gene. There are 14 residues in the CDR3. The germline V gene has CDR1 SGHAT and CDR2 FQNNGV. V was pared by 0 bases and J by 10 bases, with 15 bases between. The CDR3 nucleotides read TGTGCCAGCAGCTTAGATCCGGGCGGACCGAGAGCTTTCTTT. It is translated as CASSLDPGGPRAFF.

CDR3 protein: CATRTGSSNQPQHF. The CDR3 region has the DNA TGTGCCACCAGGACAGGGTCAAGCAATCAGCCCCAGCATTTT. The V call is TRBV6-5, the J call TRBJ1-5, with 8 bases lining up with TRBD1. Germline V CDR1 and CDR2: MNHEY, SVGAGI. V lost 10 bases, J lost 1 base, and 6 bases stayed unmatched. This CDR3 spans 14 amino acids.

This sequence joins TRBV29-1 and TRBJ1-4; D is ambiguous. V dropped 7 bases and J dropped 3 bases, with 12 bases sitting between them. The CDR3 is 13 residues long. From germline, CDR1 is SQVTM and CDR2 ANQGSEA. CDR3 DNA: TGCAGCGGCGTTGTGGGTTCTAATGAAAAACTGTTTTTT. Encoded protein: CSGVVGSNEKLFF.

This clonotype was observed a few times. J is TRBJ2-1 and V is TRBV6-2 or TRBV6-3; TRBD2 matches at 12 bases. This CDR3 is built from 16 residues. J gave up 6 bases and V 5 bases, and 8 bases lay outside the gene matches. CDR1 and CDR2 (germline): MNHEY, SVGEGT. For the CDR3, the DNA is TGTGCCAGCAGTCGCCCCTCTAGCGGGAGGGCCAATGAGCAGTTCTTC. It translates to CASSRPSSGRANEQFF.

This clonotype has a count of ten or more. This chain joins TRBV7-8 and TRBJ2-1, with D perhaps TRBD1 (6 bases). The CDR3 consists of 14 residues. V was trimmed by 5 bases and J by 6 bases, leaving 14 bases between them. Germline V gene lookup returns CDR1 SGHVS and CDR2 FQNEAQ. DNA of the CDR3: TGTGCCAGCAGCACCCGACAGGCAGTCAATGAGCAGTTCTTC. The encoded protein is CASSTRQAVNEQFF.

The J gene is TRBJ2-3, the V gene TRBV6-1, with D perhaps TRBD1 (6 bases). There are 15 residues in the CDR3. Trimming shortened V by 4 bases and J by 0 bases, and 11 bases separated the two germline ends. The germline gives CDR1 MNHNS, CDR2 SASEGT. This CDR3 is CASSAGTQSTDTQYF. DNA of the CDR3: TGTGCCAGCAGTGCTGGGACACAGAGCACAGATACGCAGTATTTT.

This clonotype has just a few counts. DNA for the CDR3: TGCGCCAGCAGCCAACAGGGAGGGGGAGCGCAAGAGACCCAGTACTTC. This translates into CASSQQGGGAQETQYF. The chain is built from TRBV4-1 and TRBJ2-5; possible D gene TRBD2, 7 bases. The ends were cut back, 2 bases at V and 2 bases at J, with 15 bases in the middle. The length of the CDR3 is 16 residues. The germline V gene encodes CDR1 MGHRA and CDR2 YSYEKL.

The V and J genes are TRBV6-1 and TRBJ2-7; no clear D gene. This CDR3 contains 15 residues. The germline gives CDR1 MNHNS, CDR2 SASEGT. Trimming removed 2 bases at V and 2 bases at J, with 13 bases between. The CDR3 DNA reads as TGTGCCAGCAGTGAACTGGGGAAGGCCCCCTACGAGCAGTACTTC. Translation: CASSELGKAPYEQYF.

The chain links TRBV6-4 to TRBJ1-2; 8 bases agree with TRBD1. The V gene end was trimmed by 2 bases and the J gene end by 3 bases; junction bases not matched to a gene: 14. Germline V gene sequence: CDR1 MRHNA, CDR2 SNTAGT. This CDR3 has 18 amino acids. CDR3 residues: CASSDAGDRPFAYYGYTF. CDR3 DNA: TGTGCCAGCAGTGACGCGGGGGACAGGCCCTTTGCTTACTATGGCTACACCTTC.